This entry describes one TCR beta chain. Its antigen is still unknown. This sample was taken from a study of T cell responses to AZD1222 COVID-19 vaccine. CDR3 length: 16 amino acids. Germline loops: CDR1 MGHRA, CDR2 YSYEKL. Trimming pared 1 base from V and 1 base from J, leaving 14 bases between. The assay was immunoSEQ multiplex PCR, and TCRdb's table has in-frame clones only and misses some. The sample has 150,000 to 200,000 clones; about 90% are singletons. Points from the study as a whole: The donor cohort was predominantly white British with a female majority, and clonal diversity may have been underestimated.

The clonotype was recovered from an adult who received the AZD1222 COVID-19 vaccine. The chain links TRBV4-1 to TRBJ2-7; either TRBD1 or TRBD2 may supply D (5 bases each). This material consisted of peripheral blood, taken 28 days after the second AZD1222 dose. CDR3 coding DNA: TGCGCCAGCAGCCAAGGTATCTGGGGGTCGTCCTACGAGCAGTACTTC. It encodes CASSQGIWGSSYEQYF.